This paragraph covers one T cell receptor (beta chain) sequence. Its cognate antigen has yet to be identified. No base qualities exist here, and no much larger clone lies one base off it. Distinct nucleotide sequences in the sample also encode this CDR3. These data originate in a study of shared clonotypes between healthy human individuals (dated by TCRdb to 2018 to 2020). Study-level background: The cohort comprised a couple of women and a few men aged 18 to 49 years. To estimate repertoire size and how much clonotypes are shared between individuals, the study performed deep sequencing of blood TCR repertoires from about 5 healthy adults. For each donor, CD4 naive and CD4 memory were each run on three plates, CD8 naive on two plates, and CD8 memory on one plate. Each donor's leukapheresis produced roughly between roughly 0.85 and 9.5 billion PBMCs. Different laboratories and diverse techniques were used to prepare libraries and sequence TCR repertoires, to increase sequencing depth and limit assay-specific biases.

Using the deep immunoSEQ assay, TCR CDR3 regions were amplified from genomic DNA by multiplex PCR. Extracted genomic DNA from each cell subset was distributed evenly across all wells of several immunoSEQ 96-well plates, and each plate was treated as a replicate. For sorted subsets, around 200 ng genomic DNA, equal to some 28,000 T cell genomes, was loaded into each replicate PCR. The purified libraries were quantified using a Qubit 3.0 fluorometer, sized with a Bioanalyzer 2100, and then quantified again using the KAPA Library Quantification kit. Every immunoSEQ 96-well plate was sequenced on a dedicated single-read 150-cycle Illumina NextSeq 550 flow cell. On the authors' methods: Because the immunoSEQ output included only junctional sequences and no quality scores, the filtering could not be the same as the filtering used for full-length reads. Sequences were annotated with PyIR, a Python wrapper for IgBLAST v1.9, using IMGT germline references to assign V/J genes and CDR3. Reads with weak V/J assignments (E-value above 1e-6), missing CDR3, stop codons, out-of-frame junctions, or ambiguous translated residues were removed. A V3J clonotype was defined by an identical inferred V gene, J gene, and CDR3 amino acid sequence. Percentage overlap between repertoires was calculated by dividing the number of shared unique clonotypes by the size of the smaller repertoire. Three approaches were used to assess repertoire richness: RTK rarefaction, the Chao1 estimator, and Recon v2.1 estimates of unobserved clonotypes. Generation probabilities for all TCRbeta clonotypes obtained by the gDNA method from a handful of donors were computed using OLGA. Entries here come from immuneACCESS through TCRdb and include only in-frame sequences with V and J called. Some clones fail to appear in such tables; in the studies checked, an unresolved V gene covers under half of the shortfall, and the cause of the remainder is unknown. V, J and clone size are those of that table, while D and trimming were read from the DNA. In this sample the table shows roughly 530,000 clones, 90% to 96% of which occur a single time. The ten largest clonotypes hold 0.055% to 0.075% of the sample.

Healthy HIV-negative adults with no recently reported acute infections or vaccinations were included as donors. All donors were Caucasian adults living in Nashville, Tennessee, USA. CD4+ T cells were enriched by magnetic negative selection, after which naive cells were positively selected on CD45RA and the negative fraction was taken as the memory subset. After blood collection by leukapheresis, PBMCs were isolated using Ficoll-Histopaque density gradient centrifugation and then cryopreserved in the vapor phase of liquid nitrogen. Analytical flow cytometry was used to check the purity and quantity of each magnetically sorted T cell population. Genomic DNA was isolated from every sorted fraction and measured by UV absorbance on a Nanodrop 2000c. Broader findings and caveats from the paper: Sampling was restricted to blood, and TCR repertoires in tissue are likely to differ from TCR repertoires in blood. Estimated clonotype richness was generally larger for naive than for memory subsets. Across a handful of donors, 4.5% to 6.5% of naive CD4, around 3.3% of naive CD8, 2.3% of memory CD4, and 0.4% of memory CD8 clonotypes were shared. Compared with non-shared clonotypes, the clonotypes found in all four sorted-subset donors had higher generation probabilities. Rarefaction of sorted-subset datasets indicated incomplete sequencing despite the large sequencing depth. Based on pairwise subsampling, the degree of clonotype sharing among donors was expected to be affected by sequencing depth. The genetic and exposure-history diversity represented was limited by the small number of donors.

Counted from cysteine to phenylalanine, this CDR3 has 15 amino acids. This entry keeps only the CDR3 DNA: 45 bases, framed from base 1. The trim is 4 bases for V and 2 bases for J, with a gap of 16 bases between the germline ends. As encoded in the germline V gene, CDR1 is SGHRS while CDR2 is YFSETQ. The rearranged chain carries TRBV5-1 and TRBJ2-7, with TRBD2 perhaps the D gene, on 5 matching bases. The sequence was collected from a woman aged 25-40 years in good health. Material: naive CD4+ T cells sorted from blood. The cell subset or site label here, explained by the study, means: CD45RA+ positively selected. The CDR3 protein sequence reads: CASSLGGSSAYEQYF. The DNA sequence reads TGCGCCAGCAGCCTCGGCGGGTCCTCTGCCTACGAGCAGTACTTC.